This T cell receptor (beta chain) derives from a study of OX40 agonist ivuxolimab in advanced cancers. The assay was immunoSEQ multiplex PCR, and TCRdb's table has in-frame clones only and misses some. The table shows more than 85,000 clones, with roughly nine tenths occurring only once. The receptor comes from an adult with an advanced solid tumor such as melanoma, head and neck, liver or kidney cancer. Sample: CD4+ or CD8+ T cells sorted from blood, taken in a trial of the OX40 agonist ivuxolimab.

This CDR3 reads CASSLGTGGMNTEAFF. CDR3 bases: TGTGCCAGCAGCCTCGGGACAGGAGGGATGAACACTGAAGCTTTCTTT. This sequence joins TRBV7-8 and TRBJ1-1; 8 bases agree with TRBD1. V dropped 5 bases and J dropped 0; count of bases not matched to a gene: 8. This CDR3 is built from 16 residues. Germline values: CDR1 SGHVS, CDR2 FQNEAQ.